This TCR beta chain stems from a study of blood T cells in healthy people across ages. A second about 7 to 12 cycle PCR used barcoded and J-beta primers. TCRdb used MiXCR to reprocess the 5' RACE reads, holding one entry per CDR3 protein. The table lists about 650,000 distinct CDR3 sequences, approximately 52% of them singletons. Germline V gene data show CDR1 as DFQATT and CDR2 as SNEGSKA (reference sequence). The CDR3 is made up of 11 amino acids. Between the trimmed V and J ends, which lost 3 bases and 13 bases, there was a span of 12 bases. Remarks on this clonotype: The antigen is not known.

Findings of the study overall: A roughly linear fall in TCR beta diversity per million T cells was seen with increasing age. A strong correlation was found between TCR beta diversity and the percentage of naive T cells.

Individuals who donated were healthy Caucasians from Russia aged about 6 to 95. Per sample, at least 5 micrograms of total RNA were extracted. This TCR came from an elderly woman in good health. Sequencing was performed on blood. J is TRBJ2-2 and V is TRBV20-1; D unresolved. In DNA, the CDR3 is TGCAGTGCTAGTACATCGCGTGGGCTGTTTTTT. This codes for CSASTSRGLFF.